This entry lists 21 T cell receptor beta chains sequenced from one sample in a study of T cell clonotyping in hematopoietic cell transplantation. Time point here: recipient sample about 28 days before transplant, after cytoreduction. This table comes from immunoSEQ multiplex PCR, and its TCRdb copy is limited to in-frame clones, with some not included. Among 75,000 to 95,000 clones, 90% to 96% were seen once, and the ten largest hold under 2%. Here the sequenced sample was peripheral blood mononuclear cells, taken before stem cell transplant. The receptors originated from a woman aged 45-65 years with acute myeloid leukemia. Some clones in this sample may be carry-over from other donors' samples.

The CDR3 sequence: CASSEYLNTEAFF. DNA for the CDR3: TGTGCCAGCAGTGAATATTTGAACACTGAAGCTTTCTTT. The genes are TRBV25-1 and TRBJ1-1; D is uncertain. This CDR3 has 13 residues. The germline V gene has CDR1 MGHDK and CDR2 SYGVNS. V was trimmed by 0 bases and J by 0 bases, leaving 2 bases between them.

The chain uses TRBV30 and TRBJ1-4, with 10 bases that match TRBD1. The germline V gene has CDR1 GTSNPN and CDR2 SVGIG (reference sequence). This CDR3 spans 14 amino acids. Unmatched junction bases numbered 4, after V lost 3 bases and J lost 6 bases. CDR3 DNA: TGTGCCTGGAGCGTAGGGACAGGGGATGAAAAACTGTTTTTT. The encoded protein is CAWSVGTGDEKLFF.

The chain employs TRBV5-1 and TRBJ2-1, with 8 bases identical to TRBD2. The CDR3 spans 16 residues. V lost 4 bases to trimming and J lost 5 bases; unmatched junction nucleotides: 11. CDR1 SGHRS and CDR2 YFSETQ come from the germline V gene. The CDR3 here is CASSPQIAGFNNEQFF. The CDR3 DNA sequence: TGCGCCAGCAGCCCGCAGATAGCGGGGTTCAACAATGAGCAGTTCTTC.

The rearrangement uses TRBV30 and TRBJ2-7; D is unclear. The CDR3 is 12 amino acids. Trimming pared 2 bases from V and 2 bases from J, leaving 7 bases between. Germline V lookup: CDR1 GTSNPN, CDR2 SVGIG (reference sequence). The CDR3 sequence is CAWSRRTYEQYF. The CDR3 DNA sequence: TGTGCCTGGAGTCGGCGGACCTACGAGCAGTACTTC. The full variable domain, its missing parts supplied by reference TRBV30 and TRBJ2-7, is SQTIHQWPATLVQPVGSPLSLECTVEGTSNPNLYWYRQAAGRGLQLLFYSVGIGQISSEVPQNLSASRPQDRQFILSSKKLLLSDSGFYLCAWSRRTYEQYFGPGTRLTVT.

This clone turned up a few times. The CDR3 loop reads CASSQDYGLVSIEQFF. In DNA form, the CDR3 reads TGTGCCAGCAGCCAAGATTATGGACTAGTATCCATTGAGCAGTTCTTC. The chain joins TRBV14 to TRBJ2-1, with TRBD2 identical over 7 bases. Germline V lookup: CDR1 SGHDN, CDR2 FVKESK. The CDR3 has 16 amino acids. With 0 bases clipped from V and 9 bases from J, the junction kept 11 bases outside the gene matches.

J is TRBJ1-5 and V is TRBV6-1; D perhaps matches TRBD1 (5 bases). V was pared by 6 bases and J by 0 bases, with 12 bases between. Germline lookup yields CDR1 MNHNS and CDR2 SASEGT. The CDR3 sequence is 15 residues long. CDR3 in DNA: TGTGCCAGCAGGAGGGGAGACTATAGCAATCAGCCCCAGCATTTT. This gives the protein CASRRGDYSNQPQHF.

This chain links TRBV18 with TRBJ2-6; tentatively, D is TRBD1 (8 bases). The germline CDR1 and CDR2 sequences are KGHSH and LQKENI. The germline V and J ends were trimmed by 3 bases and 0 bases, with 18 bases remaining between them. The CDR3 spans 19 residues. The CDR3 nucleotides read TGTGCCAGCTCACCCCGGAGCGGGACAGGACACTCTGGGGCCAACGTCCTGACTTTC. This codes for CASSPRSGTGHSGANVLTF.

The rearrangement uses TRBV7-2 and TRBJ1-1; the D is unclear. The CDR3 has 13 residues. The germline CDR1 and CDR2 sequences are SGHTA and FQGNSA. Trimming removed 1 base from V and 3 bases from J, with 6 bases in between. Here the CDR3 DNA reads TGTGCCAGCAGCTTAGAAAAGTACACTGAAGCTTTCTTT. Its protein is CASSLEKYTEAFF. The variable domain in full, completed from reference TRBV7-2 and TRBJ1-1, reads GAGVSQSPSNKVTEKGKDVELRCDPISGHTALYWYRQSLGQGLEFLIYFQGNSAPDKSGLPSDRFSAERTGGSVSTLTIQRTQQEDSAVYLCASSLEKYTEAFFGQGTRLTVV.

The chain links TRBV30 to TRBJ1-4; D perhaps matches TRBD1 (6 bases). The CDR3 is 14 residues long. The V end lost 2 bases, the J end lost 4 bases, and 11 bases lay between the germline ends. Germline V lookup: CDR1 GTSNPN, CDR2 SVGIG (reference sequence). The CDR3 DNA reads as TGTGCCTGGAGTCCGACAGGCTATAATGAAAAACTGTTTTTT. This gives the protein CAWSPTGYNEKLFF.

This chain's CDR3 is CSVVPTLYQETQYF. CDR3 bases: TGCAGCGTTGTACCGACACTGTACCAAGAGACCCAGTACTTC. V is TRBV29-1 and J is TRBJ2-5, with D hard to call. The V gene lost 4 bases and the J gene lost 0 bases, with 12 bases spanning the gap. There are 14 residues in the CDR3. The V gene's germline CDR1 is SQVTM and CDR2 ANQGSEA.

The chain is built from TRBV7-9 and TRBJ2-5; D is uncertain. This CDR3 comprises 13 residues. V gave up 3 bases and J gave up 1 base, with 6 bases separating them. Germline V gene lookup returns CDR1 SEHNR and CDR2 FQNEAQ (reference sequence). CDR3 protein: CASSFSGQETQYF. As DNA, the CDR3 is TGTGCCAGCAGCTTCTCGGGCCAAGAGACCCAGTACTTC.

The chain employs TRBV2 and TRBJ1-3; D possibly corresponds to TRBD1 (6 bases). Germline CDR1 SNHLY, CDR2 FYNNEI. The CDR3 spans 16 residues. V was shortened by 8 bases and J by 2 bases, with 19 bases between the two germline ends. The CDR3 region is CASYDTLSGAGNTIYF. The CDR3, as DNA: TGTGCCAGCTACGACACCTTATCAGGGGCTGGAAACACCATATATTTT.

V is TRBV4-1 and J is TRBJ1-5, with no clear D. Per germline, CDR1 MGHRA and CDR2 YSYEKL. V lost 1 base to trimming and J lost 4 bases, with 5 bases between them. This CDR3 region has 13 residues. The CDR3 DNA is TGCGCCAGCAGCCAAGGCAGGAATCAGCCCCAGCATTTT. As protein: CASSQGRNQPQHF.

In its sample, this clone was seen once. The chain uses TRBV6-5 and TRBJ2-7; no reliable D call. The CDR3 spans 13 residues. Deletions cut 1 base from V and 0 bases from J, with 4 bases between. CDR1 and CDR2 (germline): MNHEY, SVGAGI. For the CDR3, the DNA is TGTGCCAGCAGTTACTTAAGCTCCTACGAGCAGTACTTC. This translates into CASSYLSSYEQYF.

V gene TRBV14 combines with J gene TRBJ2-6; 7 nucleotides line up with TRBD1. After removal of 1 base from V and 0 bases from J, the junction contained 3 bases not matched to a gene. Germline CDR1 SGHDN, CDR2 FVKESK. CDR3 length: 17 amino acids. The CDR3 DNA is TGTGCCAGCAGCCAAGTCGCAGGGGGCTCTGGGGCCAACGTCCTGACTTTC. Protein sequence: CASSQVAGGSGANVLTF.

The rearrangement joins TRBV28 to TRBJ1-5, with 7 nucleotides matching TRBD1. The germline CDR1 and CDR2 sequences are MDHEN and SYDVKM. V trimming: 6 bases; J trimming: 5 bases; junction bases outside the gene matches: 4. This CDR3 contains 13 residues. CDR3 amino acids: CASRETGDQPQHF. CDR3 sequence (DNA): TGTGCCAGCAGAGAAACAGGGGATCAGCCCCAGCATTTT.

The chain employs TRBV7-9 and TRBJ2-3, with D perhaps TRBD1 or TRBD2 (5 bases each). CDR3 length: 15 amino acids. V was shortened by 5 bases and J by 4 bases, with 16 bases between the two germline ends. The V gene's germline CDR1 is SEHNR and CDR2 FQNEAQ (reference sequence). This CDR3 is CASSRPGPTSDTQYF. The CDR3 DNA reads as TGTGCCAGCAGCCGACCGGGACCGACCTCAGATACGCAGTATTTT.

The chain joins TRBV11-2 to TRBJ1-4, with unresolved D. This CDR3 spans 14 amino acids. V lost 2 bases and J 8 bases, leaving 12 bases between the germline ends. From germline, CDR1 is SGHAT and CDR2 FQNNGV. The CDR3 nucleotides read TGTGCCAGCAGCTTAATGGCCGGATTGGAAAAACTGTTTTTT. The encoded protein is CASSLMAGLEKLFF.

This clone was recorded once. The chain joins TRBV30 to TRBJ1-5; no definite D call. V lost 0 bases, J lost 2 bases, and 11 bases lay in between. The CDR3 loop spans 15 amino acids. Per germline, CDR1 GTSNPN and CDR2 SVGIG (reference sequence). This chain's CDR3 is CAWSVRVSGNQPQHF. The DNA of the CDR3 is TGTGCCTGGAGTGTACGGGTTTCGGGCAATCAGCCCCAGCATTTT.

The CDR3 DNA sequence: TGTGCCAGCAGAACCCTAGCGGGTAGCTACGAGCAGTACTTC. Protein sequence: CASRTLAGSYEQYF. This chain joins TRBV6-6 and TRBJ2-7; 8 bases are shared with TRBD2. The length of the CDR3 is 14 residues. Germline V gene data show CDR1 as MNHNY and CDR2 as SVGAGI (reference sequence). V was pared by 6 bases and J by 3 bases, with 7 bases of the junction left unmatched.

The count of this clone is one. The V call is TRBV11-1, the J call TRBJ1-1; D gene unclear. The germline CDR1 and CDR2 sequences are SGHAT and FQDESV (reference sequence). The CDR3 consists of 14 residues. Trimming pared 0 bases from V and 2 bases from J, leaving 7 bases between. CDR3 in amino acids: CASSLAKANTEAFF. The CDR3 region has the DNA TGTGCCAGCAGCTTAGCCAAAGCCAACACTGAAGCTTTCTTT.